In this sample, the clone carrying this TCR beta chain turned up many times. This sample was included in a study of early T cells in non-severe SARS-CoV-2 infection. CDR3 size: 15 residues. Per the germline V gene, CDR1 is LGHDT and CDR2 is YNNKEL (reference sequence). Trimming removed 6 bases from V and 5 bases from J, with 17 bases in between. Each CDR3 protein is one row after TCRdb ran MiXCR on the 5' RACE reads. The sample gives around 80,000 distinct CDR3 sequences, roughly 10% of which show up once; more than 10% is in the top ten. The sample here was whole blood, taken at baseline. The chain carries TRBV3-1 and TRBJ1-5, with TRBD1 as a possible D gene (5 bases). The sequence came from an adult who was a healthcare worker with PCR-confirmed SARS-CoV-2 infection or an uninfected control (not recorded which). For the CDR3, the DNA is TGTGCCAGCAGTCCTGCTGGGAGGGGTGATCAGCCCCAGCATTTT. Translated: CASSPAGRGDQPQHF.